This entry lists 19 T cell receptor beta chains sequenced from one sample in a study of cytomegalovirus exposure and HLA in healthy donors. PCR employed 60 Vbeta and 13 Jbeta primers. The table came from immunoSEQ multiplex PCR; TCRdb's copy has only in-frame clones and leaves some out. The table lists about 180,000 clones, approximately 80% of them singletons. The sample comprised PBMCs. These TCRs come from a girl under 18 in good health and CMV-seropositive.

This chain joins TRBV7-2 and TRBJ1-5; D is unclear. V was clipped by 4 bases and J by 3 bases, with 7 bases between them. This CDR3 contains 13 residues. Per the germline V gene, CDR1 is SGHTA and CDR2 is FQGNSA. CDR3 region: CASSSHFNQPQHF. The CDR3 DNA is TGTGCCAGCAGCTCCCATTTCAATCAGCCCCAGCATTTT.

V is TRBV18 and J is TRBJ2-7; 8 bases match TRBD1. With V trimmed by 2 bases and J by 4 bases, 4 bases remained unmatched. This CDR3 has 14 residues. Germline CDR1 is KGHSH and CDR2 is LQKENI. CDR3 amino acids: CASSPSGGVYEQYF. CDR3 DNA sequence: TGTGCCAGCTCACCATCAGGGGGCGTTTACGAGCAGTACTTC.

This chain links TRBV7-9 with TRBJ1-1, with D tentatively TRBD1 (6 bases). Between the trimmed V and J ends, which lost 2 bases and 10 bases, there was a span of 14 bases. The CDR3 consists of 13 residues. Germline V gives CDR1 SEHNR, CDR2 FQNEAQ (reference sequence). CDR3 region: CASSLREGGGAFF. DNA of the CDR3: TGTGCCAGCAGCTTACGGGAGGGGGGGGGAGCTTTCTTT. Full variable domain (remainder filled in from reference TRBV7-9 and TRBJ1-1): DTGVSQNPRHKITKRGQNVTFRCDPISEHNRLYWYRQTLGQGPEFLTYFQNEAQLEKSRLLSDRFSAERPKGSFSTLEIQRTEQGDSAMYLCASSLREGGGAFFGQGTRLTVV.

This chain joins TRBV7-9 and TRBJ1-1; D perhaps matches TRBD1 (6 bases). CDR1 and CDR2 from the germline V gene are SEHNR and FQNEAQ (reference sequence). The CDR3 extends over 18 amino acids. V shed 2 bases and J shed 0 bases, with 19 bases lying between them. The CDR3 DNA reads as TGTGCCAGCAGCTTACCCCTGGGCCCAACAGGGATGAACACTGAAGCTTTCTTT. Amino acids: CASSLPLGPTGMNTEAFF.

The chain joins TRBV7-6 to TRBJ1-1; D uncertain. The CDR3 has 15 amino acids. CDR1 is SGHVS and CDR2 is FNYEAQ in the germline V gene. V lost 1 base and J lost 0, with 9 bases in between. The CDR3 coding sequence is TGTGCCAGCAGCTTAGGCGCGGGATTGAACACTGAAGCTTTCTTT. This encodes CASSLGAGLNTEAFF.

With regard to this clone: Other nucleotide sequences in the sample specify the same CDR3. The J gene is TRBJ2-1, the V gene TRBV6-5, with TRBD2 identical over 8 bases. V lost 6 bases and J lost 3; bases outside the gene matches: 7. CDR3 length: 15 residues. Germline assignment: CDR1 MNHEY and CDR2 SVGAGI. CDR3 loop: CASRPTSGSYNEQFF. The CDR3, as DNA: TGTGCCAGCAGACCCACTAGCGGAAGCTACAATGAGCAGTTCTTC.

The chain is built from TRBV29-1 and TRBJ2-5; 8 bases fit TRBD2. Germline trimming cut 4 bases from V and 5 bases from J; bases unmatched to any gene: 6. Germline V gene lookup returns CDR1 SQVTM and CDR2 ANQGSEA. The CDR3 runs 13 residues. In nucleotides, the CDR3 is TGCAGCGTTGTCCGGGAGGGGCTGGAGACCCAGTACTTC. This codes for CSVVREGLETQYF.

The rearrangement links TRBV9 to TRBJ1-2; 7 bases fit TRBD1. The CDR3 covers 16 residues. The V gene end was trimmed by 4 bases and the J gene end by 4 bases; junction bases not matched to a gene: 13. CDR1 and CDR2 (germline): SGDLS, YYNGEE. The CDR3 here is CASSPMGLTGTYGYTF. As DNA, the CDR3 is TGTGCCAGCAGCCCTATGGGGTTGACAGGGACCTATGGCTACACCTTC.

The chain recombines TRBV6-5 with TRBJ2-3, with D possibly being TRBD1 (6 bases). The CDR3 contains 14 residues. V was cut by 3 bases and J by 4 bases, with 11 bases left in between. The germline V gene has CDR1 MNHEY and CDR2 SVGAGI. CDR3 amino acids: CASSYLSGADTQYF. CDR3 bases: TGTGCCAGCAGTTATTTGTCAGGGGCAGATACGCAGTATTTT.

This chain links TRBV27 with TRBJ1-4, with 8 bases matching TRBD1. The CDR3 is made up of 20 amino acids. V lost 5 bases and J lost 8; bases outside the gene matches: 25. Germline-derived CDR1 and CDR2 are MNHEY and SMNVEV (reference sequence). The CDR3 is CASSPTSGEDRAREGEKLFF. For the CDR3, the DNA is TGTGCCAGCAGTCCGACCTCCGGAGAGGACAGGGCGCGGGAAGGAGAAAAACTGTTTTTT. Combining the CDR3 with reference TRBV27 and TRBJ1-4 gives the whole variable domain EAQVTQNPRYLITVTGKKLTVTCSQNMNHEYMSWYRQDPGLGLRQIYYSMNVEVTDKGDVPEGYKVSRKEKRNFPLILESPSPNQTSLYFCASSPTSGEDRAREGEKLFFGSGTQLSVL.

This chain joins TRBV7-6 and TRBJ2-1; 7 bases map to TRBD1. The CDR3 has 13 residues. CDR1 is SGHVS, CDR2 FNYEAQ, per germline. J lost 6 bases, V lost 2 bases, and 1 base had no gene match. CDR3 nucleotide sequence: TGTGCCAGCAGCTTAAGACAGGGCAATGAGCAGTTCTTC. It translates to CASSLRQGNEQFF. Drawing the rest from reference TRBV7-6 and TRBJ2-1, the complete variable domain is GAGVSQSPRYKVTKRGQDVALRCDPISGHVSLYWYRQALGQGPEFLTYFNYEAQQDKSGLPNDRFSAERPEGSISTLTIQRTEQRDSAMYRCASSLRQGNEQFFGPGTRLTVL.

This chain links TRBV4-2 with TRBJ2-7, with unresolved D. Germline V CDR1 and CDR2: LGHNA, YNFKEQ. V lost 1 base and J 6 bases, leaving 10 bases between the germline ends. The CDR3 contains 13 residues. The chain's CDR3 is CASSQVRVSEQYF. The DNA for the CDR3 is TGTGCCAGCAGCCAAGTTCGGGTTTCCGAGCAGTACTTC.

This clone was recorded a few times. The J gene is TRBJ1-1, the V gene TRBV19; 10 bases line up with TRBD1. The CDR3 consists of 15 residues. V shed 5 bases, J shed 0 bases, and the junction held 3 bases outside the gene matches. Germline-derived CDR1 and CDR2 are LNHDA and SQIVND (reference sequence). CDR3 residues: CASSSGQGLNTEAFF. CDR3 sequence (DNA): TGTGCCAGTAGTTCGGGACAGGGGCTGAACACTGAAGCTTTCTTT.

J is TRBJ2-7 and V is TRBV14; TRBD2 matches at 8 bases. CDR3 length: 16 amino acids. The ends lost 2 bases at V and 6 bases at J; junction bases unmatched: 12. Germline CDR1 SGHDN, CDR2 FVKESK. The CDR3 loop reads CASSQFWSGSVGEQYF. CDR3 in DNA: TGTGCCAGCAGCCAATTCTGGAGCGGGAGTGTGGGCGAGCAGTACTTC.

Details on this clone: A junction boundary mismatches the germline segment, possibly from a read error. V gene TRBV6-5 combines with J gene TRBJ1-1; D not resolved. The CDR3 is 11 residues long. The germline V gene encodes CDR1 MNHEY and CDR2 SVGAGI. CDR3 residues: CASSYDTEVFF. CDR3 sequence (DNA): TGTGCCAGCAGTTACGACACTGAAGTTTTCTTT.

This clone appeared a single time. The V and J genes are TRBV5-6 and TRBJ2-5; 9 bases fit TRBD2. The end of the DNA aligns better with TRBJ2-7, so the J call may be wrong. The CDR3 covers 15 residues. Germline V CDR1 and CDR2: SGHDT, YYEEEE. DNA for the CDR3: TGTGCCAGCAGCCCCGGGGGACTAGCCCCCAACGAGCAGTACTTC. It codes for CASSPGGLAPNEQYF.

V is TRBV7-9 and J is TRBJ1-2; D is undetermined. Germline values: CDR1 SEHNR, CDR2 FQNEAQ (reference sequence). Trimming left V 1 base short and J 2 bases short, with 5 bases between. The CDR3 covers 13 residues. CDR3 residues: CASSLGENYGYTF. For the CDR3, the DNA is TGTGCCAGCAGCTTAGGAGAGAACTATGGCTACACCTTC.

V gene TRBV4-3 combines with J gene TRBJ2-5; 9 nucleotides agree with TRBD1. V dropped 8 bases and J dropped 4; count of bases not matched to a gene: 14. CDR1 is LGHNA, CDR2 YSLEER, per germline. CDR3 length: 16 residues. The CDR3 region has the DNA TGCGCCAGCCAGAATATCAACAGGGGGCACAGAGAGACCCAGTACTTC. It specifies CASQNINRGHRETQYF.

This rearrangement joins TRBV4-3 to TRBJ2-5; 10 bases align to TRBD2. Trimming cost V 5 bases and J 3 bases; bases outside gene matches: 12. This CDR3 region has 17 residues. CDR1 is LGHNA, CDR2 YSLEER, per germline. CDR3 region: CASSKITGAGGKETQYF. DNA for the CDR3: TGCGCCAGCAGCAAGATAACGGGAGCGGGAGGGAAAGAGACCCAGTACTTC.